This TCR beta chain was sequenced for a study of T cell responses to AZD1222 COVID-19 vaccine (dated by TCRdb to the early 2020s). For the wider study: A total of around 240 trial participants underwent TCR sequencing, of whom about 200 had received two doses of AZD1222 and around 25 had received two doses of the MenACWY control vaccine. Enrollment into the trials was organized by age into subgroups of 18-55, 56-69 and 70-plus years, and those subgroups contained roughly 150, 30 and 60 TCR-sequenced participants, respectively.

The CDR3 regions of human TCRbeta chains were analyzed by immunosequencing. As for how the authors treated the data: TCRs in the repertoires were compared against a reference library of SARS-CoV-2-specific TCRs that had been generated with the MIRA antigen-specificity platform. Breadth meant the fraction of unique TCRs that were SARS-CoV-2-associated, whereas depth meant the fraction of total T cells that were SARS-CoV-2-associated. Using the MIRA data, each spike-specific TCR was assigned both to the spike region to which the TCR was reactive and to a CD4 or CD8 class. Log10-transformed breadth and depth values were compared by one-way ANOVA with Sidak's multiple comparisons tests. Held by TCRdb, this immuneACCESS table contains in-frame sequences only and omits some clones. Under half of the omission traces to an unresolved V gene where checked; the cause of the rest is unknown. V and J calls and clone size are those listed in that table; D and trimming were worked out from the DNA. Present in this sample are 110,000 to 150,000 clones, around 92% of which were seen just once. The ten largest clones represent under 3.5% of the sample.

Per the publication, the time point label means: about 28 days (+/-7) after the second vaccine dose. AZD1222 recipients given second doses at about 4 weeks or at about 12 weeks were pooled, since spike-specific TCR depth and breadth were not found to differ between the two schedules. Samples from vaccinated people were obtained from the UK trials COV001 and COV002, which included a single-blind randomized controlled phase 2/3 trial of AZD1222 (ChAdOx1 nCoV-19) in healthy adults. For TCRbeta chain sequencing, PBMC samples were collected from trial participants at day 0 and at day 28 after the second dose. Looking up the germline V gene yields CDR1 SGHAT and CDR2 FQNNGV. Cut back by 3 bases and 5 bases, the V and J ends lie 13 bases apart. The CDR3 numbers 14 residues from cysteine through phenylalanine. Only the CDR3 DNA is retained, 42 bases long and in frame from the first base. Findings and caveats that apply to the study as a whole: Participants were mostly white British and included more females than males, and it was suggested by the authors that clonal diversity may have been underestimated. Conclusions about previously exposed vaccinees are limited, since just 5 to 7 AZD1222 recipients were seropositive for SARS-CoV-2 at baseline. After two AZD1222 doses, both the breadth and the depth of spike-specific TCRs were significantly higher than at day 0 and than in MenACWY recipients. CD4 TCRs associated with the vaccine covered the entire spike protein, and the dominant responses were in regions 160-218 and 743-854. In the small 56-69-year group, the increase in depth fell short of significance, most likely because of low power. Because no day 14 peak-response samples were available, the repertoires could be characterized only after the peak T cell response. Reportedly, almost half of the unique spike-specific TCRs recognized epitopes lying outside the regions that are mutated in the B.1.351 and B.1.1.7 variants.

As regards this clone: What antigen it recognizes has not been identified. Base quality data are lacking; no much larger clone is found one base away.

The chain is made from TRBV11-2 and TRBJ1-2; no confident D gene assignment can be made. The source material was peripheral blood, sampled 28 days after the second AZD1222 dose. The receptor's source is an adult who received the AZD1222 COVID-19 vaccine. CDR3 reads: CASSFSSSGYGYTF. The nucleotide sequence is given as TGTGCCAGCAGCTTTTCGAGTTCTGGGTATGGCTACACCTTC.